These 10 T cell receptor beta chains share one sample of origin, sequenced in a study of T cell responses to AZD1222 COVID-19 vaccine. TCRdb's copy holds only in-frame clones and misses some; the assay was immunoSEQ multiplex PCR. The sample lists 95,000 or so clones, roughly 91% occurring once. Sequencing used peripheral blood, obtained on day 0 of AZD1222 vaccination. Receptors originate from an adult in good health.

This chain joins TRBV6-5 and TRBJ1-1; 8 bases match TRBD1. CDR1 is MNHEY and CDR2 is SVGAGI in the germline V gene. The CDR3 is made up of 13 amino acids. With 7 bases clipped from V and 0 bases from J, the junction kept 1 base outside the gene matches. The DNA of the CDR3 is TGTGCCAGCACACAGGGGGTGAACACTGAAGCTTTCTTT. Translated, it gives CASTQGVNTEAFF.

This clone was seen once. The rearrangement joins TRBV28 to TRBJ1-4, with a tentative D call TRBD1 (5 bases). Looked up from germline, CDR1 is MDHEN and CDR2 is SYDVKM. CDR3 length equals 14 residues. V was pared by 6 bases and J by 7 bases, with 15 bases between. CDR3 nucleotides: TGTGCCAGCAGACCCCCAGGGCTGGGTGAAAAACTGTTTTTT. It yields the protein CASRPPGLGEKLFF.

The chain has TRBV15 and TRBJ2-4, with a tentative D call TRBD2 (5 bases). This CDR3 has 17 amino acids. The V gene lost 3 bases and the J gene lost 0 bases, with 15 bases spanning the gap. Germline V lookup: CDR1 LNHNV, CDR2 YYDKDF (reference sequence). CDR3 protein: CATSSKPGYLAKNIQYF. CDR3 DNA: TGTGCCACCAGCAGTAAACCGGGGTATCTAGCCAAAAACATTCAGTACTTC.

This chain links TRBV5-6 with TRBJ1-5, with 8 bases lining up with TRBD1. The V gene end was trimmed by 0 bases and the J gene end by 5 bases; junction bases not matched to a gene: 7. The CDR3 sequence is 16 residues long. Per germline, CDR1 SGHDT and CDR2 YYEEEE. The CDR3 DNA is TGTGCCAGCAGCTTGGTGGACAGGGAAGGGGATCAGCCCCAGCATTTT. This encodes CASSLVDREGDQPQHF. Full variable domain (outside the CDR3, taken from reference TRBV5-6 and TRBJ1-5): DAGVTQSPTHLIKTRGQQVTLRCSPKSGHDTVSWYQQALGQGPQFIFQYYEEEERQRGNFPDRFSGHQFPNYSSELNVNALLLGDSALYLCASSLVDREGDQPQHFGDGTRLSIL.

The chain uses TRBV3-1 (or the pseudogene TRBV3-2) and TRBJ2-1; unclear D gene. Germline V gene lookup returns CDR1 LGHDT and CDR2 YNNKEL (reference sequence). V was shortened by 1 base and J by 0 bases, with 7 bases between the two germline ends. This CDR3 is 15 amino acids long. The CDR3 nucleotides read TGTGCCAGCAGCCAAGCGGACCCCTCCTACAATGAGCAGTTCTTC. This gives the protein CASSQADPSYNEQFF.

The chain joins TRBV30 to TRBJ2-5; D could derive from TRBD1 or TRBD2 (5 bases each). This CDR3 has 13 residues. Germline V gene lookup returns CDR1 GTSNPN and CDR2 SVGIG (reference sequence). Trimming took 4 bases from V and 2 from J, leaving 11 bases between them. In DNA, the CDR3 is TGTGCCTGGACCAGGGACCGGCAAGAGACCCAGTACTTC. Translated, it gives CAWTRDRQETQYF.

The J gene is TRBJ2-3, the V gene TRBV9; tentative D call: TRBD2 (5 bases). This CDR3 contains 14 residues. V lost 4 bases and J lost 0, with 9 bases in between. The germline V gene has CDR1 SGDLS and CDR2 YYNGEE. Here the CDR3 DNA reads TGTGCCAGCAGCCATGGACTTAGCACAGATACGCAGTATTTT. Amino acids: CASSHGLSTDTQYF.

This chain connects TRBV4-1 to TRBJ2-3; 10 bases fit TRBD2. The CDR3 is made up of 17 amino acids. J gave up 3 bases and V 0 bases, and 6 bases lay outside the gene matches. Germline V gives CDR1 MGHRA, CDR2 YSYEKL. The CDR3 sequence: CASSQDGPGLATDTQYF. The CDR3 DNA reads as TGCGCCAGCAGCCAAGACGGTCCGGGACTAGCGACAGATACGCAGTATTTT.

The J gene is TRBJ1-1, the V gene TRBV5-1, with 7 bases aligning to TRBD1. CDR3 length: 14 residues. CDR1 is SGHRS and CDR2 is YFSETQ in the germline V gene. Trimming removed 0 bases from V and 1 base from J; junction bases left unmatched: 0. This chain's CDR3 is CASSLGTGNTEAFF. As DNA, the CDR3 is TGCGCCAGCAGCTTGGGGACAGGGAACACTGAAGCTTTCTTT.

The J gene is TRBJ1-1, the V gene TRBV7-3; D is unresolved. CDR1 and CDR2 (germline): SGHTA, FQGTGA. The CDR3 is 13 residues long. V lost 0 bases, J lost 2 bases, and 4 bases lay in between. CDR3 protein: CASSLTSNTEAFF. CDR3 DNA sequence: TGTGCCAGCAGCTTAACTTCAAACACTGAAGCTTTCTTT.